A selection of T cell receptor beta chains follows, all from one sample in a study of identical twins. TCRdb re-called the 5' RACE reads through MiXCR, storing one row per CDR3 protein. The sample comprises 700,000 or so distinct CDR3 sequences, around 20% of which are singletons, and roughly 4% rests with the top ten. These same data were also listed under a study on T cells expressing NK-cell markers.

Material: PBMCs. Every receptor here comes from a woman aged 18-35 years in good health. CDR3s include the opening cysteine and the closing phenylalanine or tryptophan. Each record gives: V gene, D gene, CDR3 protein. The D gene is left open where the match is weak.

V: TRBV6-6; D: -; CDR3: CASRRINTGELFF
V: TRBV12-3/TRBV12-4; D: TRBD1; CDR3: CASSPTGGYTGELFF
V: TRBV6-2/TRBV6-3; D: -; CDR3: CASSYREKGGEQYF
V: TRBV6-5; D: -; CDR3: CASSYERGGDTQYF
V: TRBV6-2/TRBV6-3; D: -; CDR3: CASSPLGVYGAGEAFF
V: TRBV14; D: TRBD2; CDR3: CASSQSGTEQFF
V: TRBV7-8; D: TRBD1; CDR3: CASSSRTGEYGYTF
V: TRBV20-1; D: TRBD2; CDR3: CSARDVAGSPDTQYF
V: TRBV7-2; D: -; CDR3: CASSLHRVTGELFF
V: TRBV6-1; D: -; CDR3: CASTKGPYNEQFF
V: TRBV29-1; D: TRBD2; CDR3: CSVTGVAGAVYEQYF
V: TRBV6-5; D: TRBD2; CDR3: CASSYSPLLAEETQYF
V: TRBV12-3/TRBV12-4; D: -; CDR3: CASRISGSTDTQYF
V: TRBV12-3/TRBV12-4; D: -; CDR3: CASSPRAHNEQFF
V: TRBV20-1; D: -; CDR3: CSARDFGHNYGYTF
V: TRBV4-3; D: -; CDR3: CASSQDRHYEQYF
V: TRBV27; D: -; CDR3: CASSSMGGAAKNIQYF
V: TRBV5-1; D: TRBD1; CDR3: CASSPPDRVYEQYF
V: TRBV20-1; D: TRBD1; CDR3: CSARHDRGRGEKLFF
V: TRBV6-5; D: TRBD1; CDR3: CASRYDRGGETQYF
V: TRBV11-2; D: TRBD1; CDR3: CASIPGAGGSHGYTF
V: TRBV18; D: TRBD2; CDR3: CASSLSPRGGEQYF
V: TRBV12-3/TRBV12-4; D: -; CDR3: CASSLKGAYNEQFF
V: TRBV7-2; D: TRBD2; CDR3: CASSLRAGGQNGQYF
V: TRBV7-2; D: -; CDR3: CASSPGPGTDTQYF
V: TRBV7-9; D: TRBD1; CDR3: CASSSAKGARSSYEQYF
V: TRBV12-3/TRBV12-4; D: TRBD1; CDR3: CASLRQGADTQYF
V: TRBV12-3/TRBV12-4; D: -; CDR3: CASSPRTDWNEQFF
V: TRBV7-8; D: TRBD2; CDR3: CASSLFSGSWETQYF
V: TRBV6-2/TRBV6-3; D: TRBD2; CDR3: CASSYGLAGTQYF
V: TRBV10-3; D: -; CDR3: CAIKGSKGDMNTEAFF
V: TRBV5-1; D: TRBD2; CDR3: CASSLAATSESSYNEQFF
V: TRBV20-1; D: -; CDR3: CSARGVRGAYNEQFF
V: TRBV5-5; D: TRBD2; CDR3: CASSLGNSGSWRTDTQYF
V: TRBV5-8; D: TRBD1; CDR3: CASSHDRVNEQFF
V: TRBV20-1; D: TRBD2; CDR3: CSARALAVYEQYF
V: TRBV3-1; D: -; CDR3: CASTLSGASYEQYF
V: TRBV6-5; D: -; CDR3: CASSYSLHRGLYEQYF
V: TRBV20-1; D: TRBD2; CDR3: CSAAPGLAYNEQFF
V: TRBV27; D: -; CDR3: CASGLREVDPRSSYEQYF
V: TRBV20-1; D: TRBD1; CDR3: CSARASFQGARTDTQYF
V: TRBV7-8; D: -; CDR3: CASSFRRESTDTQYF
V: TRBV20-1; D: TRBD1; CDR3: CSARTVQGANSPLHF
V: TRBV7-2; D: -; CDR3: CASSLRRQGNEQFF
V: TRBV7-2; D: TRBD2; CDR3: CASSAPGLANTGELFF
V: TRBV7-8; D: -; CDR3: CASSFMALPKEQFF
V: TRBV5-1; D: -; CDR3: CARLEGHNSYEQYF
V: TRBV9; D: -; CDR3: CASQNRDTQYF
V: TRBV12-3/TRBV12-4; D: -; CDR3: CASSFRGTGKNIQYF
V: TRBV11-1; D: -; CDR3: CASSLVEGTYNEQFF
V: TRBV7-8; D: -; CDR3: CASSLLMDTQYF
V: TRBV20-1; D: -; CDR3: CSAKVTSGNTIYF
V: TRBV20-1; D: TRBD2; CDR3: CSAEGTSGSTDTQYF
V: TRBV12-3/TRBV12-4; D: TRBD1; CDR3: CASSSGRGRRETQYF
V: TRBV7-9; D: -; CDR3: CASSYGSTANTGELFF